This is a list of T cell receptor beta chains from one sample in a study of blood T cell repertoires in COVID-19. Sequencing used immunoSEQ multiplex PCR; TCRdb keeps in-frame clones, though not all of them. The sample carries about 250,000 clones, 80% to 85% recorded once. Sequencing was done on a sample of peripheral blood. The origin of the receptors is a man in his forties or fifties with active or convalescent COVID-19. CDR3s include the opening cysteine and the closing phenylalanine or tryptophan. Each record gives: D gene, V gene, clone size, J gene, CDR3 protein, CDR3 DNA. A D gene is named only where the DNA matches it firmly. Size tells how often a clone was seen (once, few, many) or the class of an expanded clone, and some rows leave it out.

>TRBD1|TRBV7-3|.|TRBJ1-1
CASSHDRGATEAFF
TGTGCCAGCAGCCACGACAGGGGGGCCACTGAAGCTTTCTTT
>.|TRBV12-3/TRBV12-4|.|TRBJ1-2
CASSFRGQYGYTF
TGTGCCAGCAGTTTCAGGGGCCAGTATGGCTACACCTTC
>.|TRBV19|.|TRBJ1-6
CASSTDSSYNSPLHF
TGTGCCAGTTCGACAGACAGCTCCTATAATTCACCCCTCCACTTT
>.|TRBV30|.|TRBJ1-5
CAWSIGQRNQPQHF
TGTGCCTGGAGTATAGGACAGCGCAATCAGCCCCAGCATTTT
>.|TRBV15|few|TRBJ1-2
CATSRVPPSGAGYTF
TGTGCCACCAGCAGAGTTCCACCCTCAGGGGCTGGCTACACCTTC
>.|TRBV2|many|TRBJ1-2
CASSEARGLGYGYTF
TGTGCCAGCAGTGAAGCGCGGGGCCTAGGGTATGGCTACACCTTC
>TRBD2|TRBV6-5|few|TRBJ2-7
CASTELAGPYEQYF
TGTGCCAGCACCGAACTAGCGGGGCCCTACGAGCAGTACTTC
>.|TRBV7-8|.|TRBJ2-5
CASSLVGAALGETQYF
TGTGCCAGCAGCCTAGTCGGAGCAGCGCTGGGAGAGACCCAGTACTTC
>TRBD1|TRBV14|.|TRBJ1-1
CASSQDWDREKSEAFF
TGTGCCAGCAGCCAAGATTGGGACAGGGAGAAGTCTGAAGCTTTCTTT
>TRBD2|TRBV5-6|.|TRBJ2-7
CASSFGGGLYEQYF
TGTGCCAGCAGCTTCGGCGGGGGGCTTTACGAGCAGTACTTC
>.|TRBV5-6|.|TRBJ1-3
CASSLGPNSGNTIYF
TGTGCCAGCAGCTTGGGGCCGAACTCTGGAAACACCATATATTTT
>.|TRBV5-1|.|TRBJ1-5
CASSLDGSGNQPQHF
TGCGCCAGCAGCTTGGATGGCTCGGGGAATCAGCCCCAGCATTTT
>.|TRBV10-3|.|TRBJ2-2
CAISETSPTGELFF
TGTGCCATCAGTGAGACTTCCCCAACCGGGGAGCTGTTTTTT
>.|TRBV19|.|TRBJ1-5
CASSIPGDGQPQHF
TGTGCCAGTAGTATTCCAGGGGACGGTCAGCCCCAGCATTTT
>TRBD2|TRBV18|.|TRBJ2-7
CASSPPVASGRSYEQYF
TGTGCCAGCTCACCACCGGTAGCTAGCGGGCGGTCCTACGAGCAGTACTTC
>.|TRBV3-1/TRBV3-2|.|TRBJ1-5
CASSQDRTKNQPQHF
TGTGCCAGCAGCCAAGATCGGACAAAAAATCAGCCCCAGCATTTT
>TRBD2|TRBV4-2|.|TRBJ2-1
CASSGTGLAQSSYNEQFF
TGTGCCAGCAGCGGCACGGGACTAGCGCAAAGCTCCTACAATGAGCAGTTCTTC
>TRBD1|TRBV10-1|.|TRBJ1-3
CASAITGTGGRNTIYF
TGCGCCAGTGCCATTACCGGGACAGGGGGTAGAAACACCATATATTTT
>.|TRBV5-4|.|TRBJ2-2
CASSLHRGATGELFF
TGTGCCAGCAGCTTGCATCGGGGGGCGACCGGGGAGCTGTTTTTT
>TRBD1|TRBV30|.|TRBJ1-2
CAWSVTGVVGYTF
TGTGCCTGGAGTGTGACAGGGGTGGTTGGCTACACCTTC
>TRBD1|TRBV5-1|.|TRBJ1-3
CASSLRQGVPGNTIYF
TGCGCCAGCAGCTTACGACAGGGGGTACCTGGAAACACCATATATTTT
>TRBD1|TRBV30|.|TRBJ2-1
CAWSKDRDNEQFF
TGTGCCTGGAGTAAGGACAGGGACAATGAGCAGTTCTTC
>.|TRBV30|.|TRBJ1-6
CAWTYPESTIAVNSPLHF
TGTGCCTGGACCTACCCTGAAAGTACAATAGCGGTCAATTCACCCCTCCACTTT
>.|TRBV9|few|TRBJ2-5
CASSVTGIETQYF
TGTGCCAGCAGCGTAACGGGGATCGAGACCCAGTACTTC
>.|TRBV6-5|.|TRBJ2-3
CASNLDRPDTDTQYF
TGTGCCAGCAATCTCGACAGGCCAGACACAGATACGCAGTATTTT
>.|TRBV14|.|TRBJ1-1
CASSGHGLGGEAFF
TGTGCCAGCAGCGGACACGGATTGGGAGGAGAAGCTTTCTTT
>.|TRBV7-9|.|TRBJ2-5
CASSLWGDQETQYF
TGTGCCAGCAGCTTATGGGGGGACCAAGAGACCCAGTACTTC
>TRBD2|TRBV28|.|TRBJ2-5
CASSSMGASGGRQETQYF
TGTGCCAGCAGTTCAATGGGGGCTAGCGGGGGCCGACAAGAGACCCAGTACTTC
>.|TRBV6-6|.|TRBJ2-3
CASRSSRADTQYF
TGTGCCAGCAGATCGTCAAGAGCAGATACGCAGTATTTT
>.|TRBV24-1|.|TRBJ2-5
CATSDGQQETQYF
TGTGCCACCAGTGACGGACAGCAAGAGACCCAGTACTTC
>.|TRBV30|.|TRBJ1-5
CAWSGGSNQPQHF
TGTGCCTGGAGTGGCGGTAGCAATCAGCCCCAGCATTTT
>.|TRBV2|.|TRBJ2-5
CASSEFRVSETQYF
TGTGCCAGCAGTGAATTTCGGGTCAGCGAGACCCAGTACTTC
>.|TRBV7-2|.|TRBJ2-7
CASSLGLATREQYF
TGTGCCAGCAGCTTAGGGCTAGCAACAAGGGAGCAGTACTTC
>TRBD1|TRBV3-1/TRBV3-2|.|TRBJ1-2
CASSQAGQGQVYGYTF
TGTGCCAGCAGCCAGGCCGGACAGGGGCAAGTCTATGGCTACACCTTC
>.|TRBV14|.|TRBJ2-1
CASSPSGGSSYNEQFF
TGTGCCAGCAGCCCAAGCGGAGGGAGCTCCTACAATGAGCAGTTCTTC
>.|TRBV5-1|.|TRBJ1-2
CASSFEGDYGYTF
TGCGCCAGCAGCTTCGAGGGCGACTATGGCTACACCTTC
>.|TRBV5-8|.|TRBJ2-3
CASSLGARGTDTQYF
TGTGCCAGCAGCTTGGGTGCCAGGGGCACAGATACGCAGTATTTT
>TRBD2|TRBV6-5|.|TRBJ2-2
CASSYGRVNTGELFF
TGTGCCAGCAGTTATGGGAGGGTCAACACCGGGGAGCTGTTTTTT
>TRBD1|TRBV19|few|TRBJ2-2
CASSTSLWDRGATGELFF
TGTGCCAGTAGTACCTCCCTCTGGGACAGGGGGGCCACCGGGGAGCTGTTTTTT
>.|TRBV5-1|.|TRBJ1-1
CASSWTANTEAFF
TGCGCCAGCAGCTGGACAGCCAACACTGAAGCTTTCTTT
>.|TRBV18|few|TRBJ1-2
CASSPPLRLYGYTF
TGTGCCAGCTCACCACCTCTTCGACTCTATGGCTACACCTTC
>.|TRBV12-5|few|TRBJ2-2
CASDSKTARGTGELFF
TGTGCTAGTGACTCCAAGACAGCTAGGGGGACCGGGGAGCTGTTTTTT
>.|TRBV9|once|TRBJ1-1
CASSVVVSPKTNTEAFF
TGTGCCAGCAGCGTAGTGGTGAGCCCCAAGACTAACACTGAAGCTTTCTTT
>.|TRBV7-9|.|TRBJ2-2
CASSPITGELFF
TGTGCCAGCAGTCCCATCACCGGGGAGCTGTTTTTT
>.|TRBV7-9|.|TRBJ1-4
CASTSHATNEKLFF
TGTGCCAGCACCTCACATGCAACTAATGAAAAACTGTTTTTT
>.|TRBV24-1|.|TRBJ1-2
CATSDFRGGYTF
TGTGCCACCAGTGACTTTCGCGGCGGCTACACCTTC
>TRBD2|TRBV7-2|few|TRBJ2-1
CASTRAGGGEQFF
TGTGCCAGCACTCGAGCGGGGGGAGGAGAGCAGTTCTTC
>.|TRBV2|.|TRBJ2-7
CASSPLVAGVGSYEQYF
TGTGCCAGCAGTCCTCTAGTTGCAGGGGTAGGTTCCTACGAGCAGTACTTC
>TRBD1|TRBV28|.|TRBJ2-7
CASTRTGTSYEQYF
TGTGCCAGCACCCGGACAGGGACCTCCTACGAGCAGTACTTC
>.|TRBV6-2/TRBV6-3|.|TRBJ2-1
CASSYDRSSYNEQFF
TGTGCCAGCAGTTACGACAGGAGCTCCTACAATGAGCAGTTCTTC
>.|TRBV11-2|.|TRBJ2-6
CASSSKTGRLSGANVLTF
TGTGCCAGCAGCTCGAAAACAGGAAGACTCTCTGGGGCCAACGTCCTGACTTTC
>TRBD1|TRBV7-3|.|TRBJ1-6
CASSITGDNNSPLHF
TGTGCCAGCAGCATCACAGGGGACAATAATTCACCCCTCCACTTT
>.|TRBV24-1|.|TRBJ2-2
CATSAEDRTGAGELFF
TGTGCCACCAGTGCGGAGGACAGGACGGGAGCCGGGGAGCTGTTTTTT
>.|TRBV24-1|.|TRBJ2-5
CATSARFQETQYF
TGTGCCACCAGTGCCCGGTTCCAAGAGACCCAGTACTTC
>.|TRBV30|once|TRBJ2-3
CAWFFRDSFSTDTQYF
TGTGCCTGGTTCTTCCGGGACTCGTTTTCCACAGATACGCAGTATTTT
>.|TRBV7-3|once|TRBJ2-5
CASSLGPEQETQYF
TGTGCCAGCAGCTTGGGGCCAGAGCAAGAGACCCAGTACTTC
>.|TRBV4-1|.|TRBJ1-1
CASSQDRGTEAFF
TGCGCCAGCAGCCAAGATCGGGGCACTGAAGCTTTCTTT
>.|TRBV9|.|TRBJ1-5
CASSVGTGGVEPQHF
TGTGCCAGCAGCGTAGGGACCGGGGGAGTAGAGCCCCAGCATTTT
>TRBD2|TRBV19|few|TRBJ2-7
CASSVLAGVYEQYF
TGTGCCAGTAGTGTACTAGCGGGGGTTTACGAGCAGTACTTC